The 20 T cell receptor beta chains below were found in one sample sequenced in a study of memory CD4+ T cells and cytomegalovirus serostatus. The sort gate was single viable CD3+CD4+CD8-CD45RO+ cells for memory CD4+ T cells. The repertoire was sequenced with immunoSEQ multiplex PCR; TCRdb's copy has only in-frame clones and lacks some. This sample has 45,000 to 50,000 clones; 77% occur once, and the top ten carry under 0.7%. Sequencing was carried out using memory CD4+ T cells from blood. The source of these receptors is an adult in good health and CMV-seronegative.

There are a few counts of this clone. This chain connects TRBV18 to TRBJ2-7; the match to TRBD2 covers 7 bases. Germline loops: CDR1 KGHSH, CDR2 LQKENI. The V and J ends lost 5 bases and 2 bases, in that order; junction bases with no gene match: 12. The CDR3 covers 16 residues. The CDR3 DNA follows: TGTGCCAGCTCAGTTTCGGGATTTCGGGGGGCCTACGAGCAGTACTTC. This sequence encodes CASSVSGFRGAYEQYF.

The CDR3 DNA reads as TGCGCCAGCAGCCACATGGGACCGGGCGGGACTGAAGCTTTCTTT. It yields the protein CASSHMGPGGTEAFF. V usage is TRBV4-3 and J usage is TRBJ1-1; a possible D gene is TRBD1 (5 bases). This CDR3 spans 15 amino acids. Germline-derived CDR1 and CDR2 are LGHNA and YSLEER. V was cut by 3 bases and J by 5 bases, with 16 bases left in between.

The sample holds one count of this clone. V usage is TRBV5-4 and J usage is TRBJ1-1; D not certain. Germline V lookup: CDR1 SGHNT, CDR2 YYREEE (reference sequence). V shed 1 base and J shed 6 bases, with 16 bases lying between them. The CDR3 is 15 amino acids. The CDR3 coding sequence is TGTGCCAGCAGCTTGCAGGATTTCATTCAAGCTGAAGCTTTCTTT. The encoded protein is CASSLQDFIQAEAFF.

This chain joins TRBV7-2 and TRBJ1-6; D is undetermined. The ends were cut back, 5 bases at V and 9 bases at J, with 11 bases in the middle. CDR3 length: 13 amino acids. Germline V gene sequence: CDR1 SGHTA, CDR2 FQGNSA. Here the CDR3 reads CASSLDRFSPLHF. In nucleotides, the CDR3 is TGTGCCAGCAGCCTAGATCGTTTTTCACCCCTCCACTTT.

The V call is TRBV15, the J call TRBJ1-5, with 7 nucleotides matching TRBD1. V lost 6 bases and J lost 3; bases outside the gene matches: 8. Germline V gene data show CDR1 as LNHNV and CDR2 as YYDKDF (reference sequence). The CDR3 has 15 residues. CDR3 region: CATSGGQGDNQPQHF. The CDR3 DNA sequence: TGTGCCACCAGTGGGGGTCAGGGGGACAATCAGCCCCAGCATTTT.

The chain links TRBV7-6 to TRBJ1-3; tentative D call: TRBD1 (5 bases). This CDR3 contains 16 residues. V gave up 0 bases and J gave up 4 bases, with 13 bases separating them. Germline CDR1 reads SGHVS; CDR2 reads FNYEAQ. CDR3 protein: CASSLAPGKMGNTIYF. As DNA, the CDR3 is TGTGCCAGCAGCTTAGCACCAGGGAAGATGGGAAACACCATATATTTT.

The V and J genes are TRBV27 and TRBJ2-1; 9 bases are shared with TRBD1. The CDR3 is 15 residues long. Per the germline V gene, CDR1 is MNHEY and CDR2 is SMNVEV (reference sequence). V dropped 2 bases and J dropped 9; count of bases not matched to a gene: 8. The CDR3 nucleotides are TGTGCCAGCAGTTTAGCGACAGGGGGAAGTGGTGAGCAGTTCTTC. Amino acids: CASSLATGGSGEQFF.

V and J are TRBV7-2 and TRBJ1-1; a weak D match, TRBD1 (6 bases). Trimming shortened V by 1 base and J by 5 bases, and 17 bases separated the two germline ends. CDR1 SGHTA and CDR2 FQGNSA come from the germline V gene. The CDR3 is 16 amino acids. The CDR3 sequence: CASSLEGGGGLTEAFF. In nucleotides, the CDR3 is TGTGCCAGCAGCTTAGAAGGGGGAGGGGGACTAACTGAAGCTTTCTTT.

The chain carries TRBV6-5 and TRBJ2-5; TRBD1 matches 10 bases. The better agreement between TRBJ2-7 and the DNA end casts doubt on the J call. The length of the CDR3 is 15 residues. Per the germline V gene, CDR1 is MNHEY and CDR2 is SVGAGI. The CDR3 is CASRLYGTGAYEQYF. CDR3 DNA sequence: TGTGCCAGCAGGCTCTACGGGACAGGGGCGTACGAGCAGTACTTC.

The chain links TRBV29-1 to TRBJ1-2; D not resolved. The CDR3 is 11 residues long. The V gene's germline CDR1 is SQVTM and CDR2 ANQGSEA. Trimming left V 5 bases short and J 8 bases short, with 12 bases between. This chain's CDR3 is CSVHDGGGYTF. CDR3 DNA sequence: TGCAGCGTTCACGATGGCGGAGGCTACACCTTC.

The rearrangement joins TRBV5-6 to TRBJ2-5; 7 bases agree with TRBD2. The CDR3 is 14 amino acids. Trimming took 2 bases from V and 5 from J; bases not matched to a gene: 6. Germline V CDR1 and CDR2: SGHDT, YYEEEE. CDR3: CASSLERGKETQYF. The DNA for the CDR3 is TGTGCCAGCAGCTTAGAGCGGGGTAAGGAGACCCAGTACTTC. The variable domain in full, with the rest retrieved from reference TRBV5-6 and TRBJ2-5, is DAGVTQSPTHLIKTRGQQVTLRCSPKSGHDTVSWYQQALGQGPQFIFQYYEEEERQRGNFPDRFSGHQFPNYSSELNVNALLLGDSALYLCASSLERGKETQYFGPGTRLLVL.

V gene TRBV6-5 combines with J gene TRBJ1-5; D may be TRBD1 (6 bases). CDR3 length: 14 amino acids. Germline CDR1 is MNHEY and CDR2 is SVGAGI. Trimming removed 2 bases from V and 6 bases from J, with 11 bases in between. CDR3 nucleotides: TGTGCCAGCAGTTACCACAGGGTAGGTCAGCCCCAGCATTTT. It codes for CASSYHRVGQPQHF.

The chain is built from TRBV10-3 and TRBJ2-5; 10 bases match TRBD2. The CDR3 contains 14 residues. Germline lookup yields CDR1 ENHRY and CDR2 SYGVKD. V lost 6 bases and J lost 4; bases outside the gene matches: 5. The CDR3 DNA reads as TGTGCCATCAGGGGAGCGGGGGGGCCAGAGACCCAGTACTTC. Protein product: CAIRGAGGPETQYF.

This CDR3 is CAWSVTGGRTEAFF. DNA for the CDR3: TGTGCCTGGAGTGTAACAGGGGGAAGGACTGAAGCTTTCTTT. The V gene is TRBV30, the J gene TRBJ1-1, with 8 positions matching TRBD1. V shed 0 bases, J shed 5 bases, and the junction held 5 bases outside the gene matches. The length of the CDR3 is 14 residues. CDR1 is GTSNPN, CDR2 SVGIG, per germline (reference sequence).

The chain joins TRBV2 to TRBJ1-2; the match to TRBD1 covers 7 bases. This CDR3 is built from 15 residues. Looked up from germline, CDR1 is SNHLY and CDR2 is FYNNEI. With V trimmed by 1 base and J by 0 bases, 2 bases remained unmatched. The CDR3, as DNA: TGTGCCAGCAGTGAAGAGACAGGGTCTAACTATGGCTACACCTTC. Translation gives CASSEETGSNYGYTF.

The chain has TRBV30 and TRBJ1-6, with unresolved D. This CDR3 is 13 amino acids long. V was shortened by 4 bases and J by 10 bases, with 14 bases between the two germline ends. Germline V lookup: CDR1 GTSNPN, CDR2 SVGIG (reference sequence). The CDR3 DNA follows: TGTGCCTGGAATCCGGGTGAGGGATCACCCCTCCACTTT. Residues: CAWNPGEGSPLHF.

This chain joins TRBV7-8 and TRBJ2-1; no reliable D call. Germline assignment: CDR1 SGHVS and CDR2 FQNEAQ. V lost 2 bases to trimming and J lost 12 bases, with 8 bases between them. The CDR3 has 11 amino acids. The CDR3 loop reads CASSLRSRQFF. CDR3 coding DNA: TGTGCCAGCAGCTTAAGGTCTCGGCAGTTCTTC.

The count of this clone is one. The chain recombines TRBV5-1 with TRBJ1-5; no reliable D call. Trimming shortened V by 0 bases and J by 1 base, and 2 bases separated the two germline ends. This CDR3 has 13 residues. Germline V gene data show CDR1 as SGHRS and CDR2 as YFSETQ. Here the CDR3 reads CASSLDSNQPQHF. The CDR3 region has the DNA TGCGCCAGCAGCTTGGACAGCAATCAGCCCCAGCATTTT.

This clone was observed a few times. V usage is TRBV7-9 and J usage is TRBJ1-1, with D maybe TRBD1 (5 bases). This CDR3 is 11 amino acids long. Trimming cost V 4 bases and J 11 bases, with 11 bases left between them. Germline CDR1 SEHNR, CDR2 FQNEAQ (reference sequence). CDR3 coding DNA: TGTGCCAGCAGCTCCGGGACCGGGGCTTTCTTT. Amino acids: CASSSGTGAFF.

V and J are TRBV19 and TRBJ2-7; D is possibly TRBD2 (6 bases). Looked up from germline, CDR1 is LNHDA and CDR2 is SQIVND (reference sequence). CDR3 length: 15 amino acids. Trimming took 5 bases from V and 6 from J, leaving 20 bases between them. The CDR3 loop is CASSLSLGEAAEQYF. The DNA of the CDR3 is TGTGCCAGTAGTCTTTCACTTGGGGAGGCTGCCGAGCAGTACTTC.